Below, one T cell receptor beta chain is given with its context. Only patients with spare fresh-frozen tumor and over two years of follow-up were included. No glioblastoma patient carried an isocitrate dehydrogenase mutation. The data are from a study of glioma-infiltrating T cells after dendritic cell vaccination. The primer mix had 60 V beta and 13 J beta primers. The data were produced by immunoSEQ multiplex PCR, yet TCRdb's version contains in-frame clones alone and is incomplete. Of about 95,000 clones listed, about 85% are singletons. The material was blood, obtained before dendritic cell vaccination. The source of this sequence is a human donor with glioblastoma.

The CDR3 nucleotides read TGCGCCAGCAGCCACTCAGGGGGCGAGACCCAGTACTTC. Its translation is CASSHSGGETQYF. V gene TRBV4-3 combines with J gene TRBJ2-5, with 8 bases aligning to TRBD1. From germline, CDR1 is LGHNA and CDR2 YSLEER. The trim removed 3 bases at V and 5 bases at J, leaving 2 bases unmatched. The CDR3 sequence is 13 residues long.